This section outlines one T cell receptor (beta chain) sequence together with its context. Its target is unknown. The entry originates in a study of T cells in tuberculosis. Study information: The T cells targeted glucose monomycolate, a mycobacterial lipid, via CD1B.

Sequencing used immunoSEQ multiplex PCR; TCRdb keeps in-frame clones, though not all of them. The top ten clones hold roughly 3.6% of a sample with over 40,000 clones, roughly 96% of them seen once. Findings and caveats of the study: GMM-specific TCRs were nearer to active tuberculosis alpha repertoires, suggesting expansion. A GMM-specific repertoire classifier reached roughly 90% accuracy, AUROC 0.7 to 0.9.

This receptor was taken from a donor aged 10-29 years with latent tuberculosis or without tuberculosis infection. Source material: PBMCs.

CDR3 bases: TGTGCCATCACTCCGGATCCGGGTAGCTATGGCTACACCTTC. Its protein is CAITPDPGSYGYTF. V is TRBV10-3 and J is TRBJ1-2, with D uncertain. V was clipped by 7 bases and J by 4 bases, with 16 bases between them. Germline-derived CDR1 and CDR2 are ENHRY and SYGVKD. The CDR3 totals 14 residues.